This TCR beta chain was retrieved from a study of T cell changes during pregnancy in multiple sclerosis. The CDR3 covers 17 residues. Unmatched junction bases numbered 10, after V lost 4 bases and J lost 0 bases. Germline V gene data show CDR1 as SGHRS and CDR2 as YFSETQ. This clone was counted once. Libraries were prepared by immunoSEQ multiplex PCR; TCRdb keeps only in-frame clonotypes and omits some of them. The profile shows around 31,000 clones, roughly 92% of them singletons. The genes are TRBV5-1 and TRBJ1-3; 7 bases agree with TRBD1. The starting material was CD4+ T cells from peripheral blood mononuclear cells, obtained in the first trimester of pregnancy. The clonotype was recovered from a female donor with multiple sclerosis, enrolled in a pregnancy study. The CDR3 DNA is TGCGCCAGCAGCCGGGGTGGGACAGACGCCTCTGGAAACACCATATATTTT. This sequence encodes CASSRGGTDASGNTIYF.